The 26 T cell receptor beta chains in this list originate from one sample, sequenced in a study of T cell responses to AZD1222 COVID-19 vaccine. The assay was immunoSEQ multiplex PCR, and TCRdb's table has in-frame clones only and misses some. The repertoire holds 90,000 to 150,000 clones, with around 85% as singletons. Specimen: peripheral blood, collected on day 0 of AZD1222 vaccination. The receptors derive from an adult in good health.

The CDR3 reads CASSLSGLVGSDTQYF. Here the CDR3 DNA reads TGTGCCAGCAGTTTATCAGGCCTGGTAGGATCGGATACGCAGTATTTT. This chain uses TRBV27 with TRBJ2-3, with D hard to call. This CDR3 contains 16 residues. Trimming removed 0 bases at V and 6 bases at J, with 16 bases between. Germline V gives CDR1 MNHEY, CDR2 SMNVEV (reference sequence).

This clone occurred once. This sequence joins TRBV5-5 and TRBJ1-2; no reliable D call. Between the trimmed V and J ends, which lost 2 bases and 2 bases, there was a span of 4 bases. The germline CDR1 and CDR2 sequences are SGHKS and YYEKEE (reference sequence). CDR3 length: 12 residues. The CDR3: CASSLSNYGYTF. In nucleotides, the CDR3 is TGTGCCAGCAGCTTATCGAACTATGGCTACACCTTC.

This sequence joins TRBV27 and TRBJ1-6; the D is unclear. CDR3 size: 16 residues. Trimming left V 0 bases short and J 6 bases short, with 12 bases between. Looked up from germline, CDR1 is MNHEY and CDR2 is SMNVEV (reference sequence). The CDR3 DNA reads TGTGCCAGCAGTTTATCTGCCGGGGTTCCTAATTCACCCCTCCACTTT. Translated, it gives CASSLSAGVPNSPLHF.

The chain couples TRBV3-1 (or the pseudogene TRBV3-2) to TRBJ2-1; 9 nucleotides agree with TRBD2. The CDR3 runs to 15 residues. Trimming took 3 bases from V and 9 from J; bases not matched to a gene: 9. CDR1 and CDR2 (germline): LGHDT, YNNKEL (reference sequence). CDR3 in amino acids: CASSHLGGSGGEQFF. Here the CDR3 DNA reads TGTGCCAGCAGCCACTTGGGGGGTAGCGGGGGTGAGCAGTTCTTC.

The chain joins TRBV7-9 to TRBJ2-3; D is possibly TRBD1 or TRBD2 (6 bases each). Trimming removed 5 bases at V and 0 bases at J, with 12 bases between. Germline V lookup: CDR1 SEHNR, CDR2 FQNEAQ (reference sequence). CDR3 length: 15 residues. The CDR3 is CASSPGGGSTDTQYF. For the CDR3, the DNA is TGTGCCAGCAGCCCCGGGGGCGGGAGCACAGATACGCAGTATTTT.

V gene TRBV3-1 (or the pseudogene TRBV3-2) combines with J gene TRBJ1-6, with D hard to call. Germline lookup yields CDR1 LGHDT and CDR2 YNNKEL (reference sequence). The V gene lost 1 base and the J gene lost 10 bases, with 5 bases spanning the gap. The CDR3 totals 12 residues. CDR3: CASSQVASPLHF. The CDR3 DNA reads TGTGCCAGCAGCCAAGTCGCCTCACCCCTCCACTTT.

This sequence joins TRBV5-1 and TRBJ2-2, with 12 bases aligning to TRBD2. V gave up 4 bases and J gave up 5 bases; unmatched junction bases: 9. Germline CDR1 is SGHRS and CDR2 is YFSETQ. The CDR3 extends over 17 amino acids. The CDR3 coding sequence is TGCGCCAGCAGCGCGGGTCGACTAGCGGGAGCGACCGGGGAGCTGTTTTTT. Protein: CASSAGRLAGATGELFF.

This clone was seen a single time. The genes are TRBV28 and TRBJ2-5; D gene ambiguous. Deletions cut 6 bases from V and 5 bases from J, with 7 bases between. Looked up from germline, CDR1 is MDHEN and CDR2 is SYDVKM. CDR3 size: 11 residues. The CDR3 sequence: CASSRVETQYF. In DNA form, the CDR3 reads TGTGCCAGCAGCCGTGTGGAGACCCAGTACTTC. Full variable domain (outside the CDR3, taken from reference TRBV28 and TRBJ2-5): DVKVTQSSRYLVKRTGEKVFLECVQDMDHENMFWYRQDPGLGLRLIYFSYDVKMKEKGDIPEGYSVSREKKERFSLILESASTNQTSMYLCASSRVETQYFGPGTRLLVL.

The chain couples TRBV5-1 to TRBJ1-1, with TRBD1 matching 7 bases. CDR1 is SGHRS, CDR2 YFSETQ, per germline. The CDR3 spans 15 residues. J gave up 5 bases and V 3 bases, and 10 bases lay outside the gene matches. DNA for the CDR3: TGCGCCAGCAGCTCGATACGACAGGGCGATACTGAAGCTTTCTTT. Amino acid sequence: CASSSIRQGDTEAFF. Filled out from reference TRBV5-1 and TRBJ1-1, the complete variable domain reads KAGVTQTPRYLIKTRGQQVTLSCSPISGHRSVSWYQQTPGQGLQFLFEYFSETQRNKGNFPGRFSGRQFSNSRSEMNVSTLELGDSALYLCASSSIRQGDTEAFFGQGTRLTVV.

The chain couples TRBV28 to TRBJ2-1; D unresolved. V was clipped by 4 bases and J by 2 bases, with 9 bases between them. The CDR3 loop spans 14 amino acids. Germline CDR1 and CDR2: MDHEN and SYDVKM. For the CDR3, the DNA is TGTGCCAGCAGTTACAGATACCCCTACAATGAGCAGTTCTTC. It encodes CASSYRYPYNEQFF.

V gene TRBV6-7 combines with J gene TRBJ2-7, with no clear D. TRBV6-7 is known as an ORF, though its function is uncertain. The CDR3 is 12 amino acids. V dropped 2 bases and J dropped 4 bases, with 6 bases sitting between them. CDR3 sequence: CASSYVGYEQYF. CDR3 coding DNA: TGTGCCAGCAGTTACGTCGGTTACGAGCAGTACTTC.

V is TRBV15 and J is TRBJ1-5; weak D call: TRBD1 (6 bases). Germline assignment: CDR1 LNHNV and CDR2 YYDKDF (reference sequence). The CDR3 runs to 17 residues. Deletions cut 0 bases from V and 2 bases from J, with 14 bases between. CDR3 region: CATSRDRTGLGNQPQHF. CDR3 nucleotides: TGTGCCACCAGCAGAGATCGCACAGGGCTGGGCAATCAGCCCCAGCATTTT.

This clone came up once. The chain joins TRBV6-4 to TRBJ1-1; D unresolved. Germline values: CDR1 MRHNA, CDR2 SNTAGT. The CDR3 is 12 residues long. V gave up 2 bases and J gave up 11 bases, with 12 bases separating them. DNA for the CDR3: TGTGCCAGCAGTGACCAGGCGGCGAGGGCTTTCTTT. Encoded protein: CASSDQAARAFF.

The chain couples TRBV7-3 to TRBJ2-2, with unresolved D. Looked up from germline, CDR1 is SGHTA and CDR2 is FQGTGA. V lost 7 bases to trimming and J lost 0 bases, with 9 bases between them. The CDR3 runs to 14 residues. The CDR3 spells CASKYQSNTGELFF. In DNA, the CDR3 is TGTGCCAGCAAGTACCAGTCGAACACCGGGGAGCTGTTTTTT.

On this clone: This specimen includes other DNA sequences encoding the same CDR3. CDR3 in amino acids: CASSVLAASTDTQYF. The CDR3 nucleotides are TGTGCCAGCAGCGTACTAGCGGCCTCCACAGATACGCAGTATTTT. V gene TRBV9 combines with J gene TRBJ2-3, with 7 positions matching TRBD2. Trimming removed 1 base from V and 2 bases from J; junction bases left unmatched: 4. The length of the CDR3 is 15 residues. Germline CDR1 is SGDLS and CDR2 is YYNGEE. Full variable domain (rest looked up from reference TRBV9 and TRBJ2-3): DSGVTQTPKHLITATGQRVTLRCSPRSGDLSVYWYQQSLDQGLQFLIQYYNGEERAKGNILERFSAQQFPDLHSELNLSSLELGDSALYFCASSVLAASTDTQYFGPGTRLTVL.

The chain links TRBV6-2 or TRBV6-3 to TRBJ2-3, with 14 bases matching TRBD2. Per the germline V gene, CDR1 is MNHEY and CDR2 is SVGEGT. The CDR3 is 15 amino acids. V lost 5 bases and J lost 5; bases outside the gene matches: 3. The CDR3 sequence is CASSQGLAGVDTQYF. The CDR3 DNA reads as TGTGCCAGCAGTCAGGGACTAGCGGGAGTAGATACGCAGTATTTT.

The chain couples TRBV7-3 to TRBJ2-1; D perhaps matches TRBD1 (6 bases). The germline gives CDR1 SGHTA, CDR2 FQGTGA. The V end was cut by 3 bases, the J end by 9 bases, with 24 bases between. The length of the CDR3 is 17 residues. The CDR3 region has the DNA TGTGCCAGCAGCTTCACACCGGGACAAGGGGCGGAGGCTGAGCAGTTCTTC. Translating gives CASSFTPGQGAEAEQFF.

The chain combines TRBV11-3 with TRBJ2-3; 9 bases map to TRBD1. Germline assignment: CDR1 SGHNT and CDR2 YENEEA. J was trimmed by 4 bases and V by 6 bases; bases with no gene match: 11. This CDR3 contains 16 residues. CDR3 residues: CASSREGTGSPDTQYF. CDR3 DNA sequence: TGTGCCAGCAGTCGGGAAGGGACAGGGTCCCCAGATACGCAGTATTTT.

The chain combines TRBV4-2 with TRBJ1-2; the match to TRBD1 covers 7 bases. CDR3 length equals 15 residues. Trimming cost V 0 bases and J 3 bases; bases outside gene matches: 4. Germline lookup yields CDR1 LGHNA and CDR2 YNFKEQ. In DNA form, the CDR3 reads TGTGCCAGCAGCCAAGATCCAGGGGGGGACTATGGCTACACCTTC. This gives the protein CASSQDPGGDYGYTF.

V usage is TRBV27 and J usage is TRBJ1-5; D might be TRBD1 (5 bases). V gave up 3 bases and J gave up 6 bases, with 9 bases separating them. The CDR3 sequence is 13 residues long. Germline-derived CDR1 and CDR2 are MNHEY and SMNVEV (reference sequence). This CDR3 reads CASSFGRGQPQHF. DNA of the CDR3: TGTGCCAGCAGTTTTGGGAGGGGTCAGCCCCAGCATTTT.

V usage is TRBV7-8 and J usage is TRBJ1-5; D is unclear. Germline V gene data show CDR1 as SGHVS and CDR2 as FQNEAQ. This CDR3 has 15 amino acids. V lost 6 bases to trimming and J lost 3 bases, with 15 bases between them. The CDR3 reads CASSKDGSINQPQHF. Here the CDR3 DNA reads TGTGCCAGCAGTAAGGACGGATCTATCAATCAGCCCCAGCATTTT. Full variable domain (missing parts from reference TRBV7-8 and TRBJ1-5): GAGVSQSPRYKVAKRGQDVALRCDPISGHVSLFWYQQALGQGPEFLTYFQNEAQLDKSGLPSDRFFAERPEGSVSTLKIQRTQQEDSAVYLCASSKDGSINQPQHFGDGTRLSIL.

The chain is built from TRBV6-1 and TRBJ1-2, with D maybe TRBD1 (5 bases). CDR3 length: 15 residues. CDR1 is MNHNS, CDR2 SASEGT, per germline. The V and J ends lost 1 base and 4 bases respectively, with 13 bases between them. CDR3 coding DNA: TGTGCCAGCAGTGAAGGCCCCGGGCAGGGCTATGGCTACACCTTC. Protein: CASSEGPGQGYGYTF.

This clone was seen a single time. The chain links TRBV24-1 to TRBJ2-1, with 8 bases that match TRBD2. The CDR3 is 18 amino acids. Trimming at V came to 9 bases and at J to 1 base, leaving 16 bases not matched to a gene. The V gene's germline CDR1 is KGHDR and CDR2 SFDVKD. CDR3 nucleotide sequence: TGTGCCACCCTCGGAGTAGCGGGACAAGGGGCATCCTACAATGAGCAGTTCTTC. This encodes CATLGVAGQGASYNEQFF.

The chain combines TRBV27 with TRBJ2-3, with D tentatively TRBD1 (5 bases). V lost 7 bases and J lost 6, with 17 bases in between. Germline CDR1 reads MNHEY; CDR2 reads SMNVEV (reference sequence). This CDR3 has 14 amino acids. The CDR3 here is CASTPWGPADTQYF. CDR3 nucleotides: TGTGCCAGCACCCCTTGGGGCCCGGCGGATACGCAGTATTTT.

This clone was detected only a few times. Other DNA sequences of this sample code for an identical CDR3. The rearrangement links TRBV7-3 to TRBJ2-2; 7 bases map to TRBD2. The length of the CDR3 is 13 residues. Germline lookup yields CDR1 SGHTA and CDR2 FQGTGA. The V gene end was trimmed by 5 bases and the J gene end by 5 bases; junction bases not matched to a gene: 2. This CDR3 reads CASSRGGTGELFF. The CDR3 nucleotides read TGTGCCAGCAGCCGGGGAGGGACCGGGGAGCTGTTTTTT. Looking up the rest from reference TRBV7-3 and TRBJ2-2 gives the full variable domain: GAGVSQTPSNKVTEKGKYVELRCDPISGHTALYWYRQSLGQGPEFLIYFQGTGAADDSGLPNDRFFAVRPEGSVSTLKIQRTERGDSAVYLCASSRGGTGELFFGEGSRLTVL.

This CDR3 is CAIQRNYGYTF. CDR3 bases: TGTGCCATTCAGAGAAACTATGGCTACACCTTC. The chain couples TRBV2 to TRBJ1-2; D not resolved. Germline lookup yields CDR1 SNHLY and CDR2 FYNNEI. Trimming took off 10 bases at V and 2 bases at J, with 8 bases between the two ends. The CDR3 has 11 residues.